This is a list of T cell receptor beta chains from one sample in a study of blood T cell repertoires in COVID-19. Produced via immunoSEQ multiplex PCR; TCRdb's table is partial and in-frame only. This table has about 160,000 clones, about 80% appearing once. Input material: PBMCs or T cells enriched from blood (not recorded which). The receptors were gathered from a woman in her sixties who had recovered from COVID-19. The CDR3 runs from the conserved cysteine through the conserved F or W. The order of the fields is CDR3 DNA, CDR3 protein, J gene, V gene, D gene, clone size. A D gene is named only where the DNA matches it firmly. The listing skips clone size in some rows; elsewhere it reads once, few, many or a size class.

CDR3 DNA: TGTGCCAGCAGGAGAACAGGGGGAGAGACCCAGTACTTC
CDR3 protein: CASRRTGGETQYF
J gene: TRBJ2-5
V gene: TRBV12-3/TRBV12-4
D gene: TRBD1
clone size: NA

CDR3 DNA: TGTGCCAGCAGTTACCACCAGGGAAACACAGATACGCAGTATTTT
CDR3 protein: CASSYHQGNTDTQYF
J gene: TRBJ2-3
V gene: TRBV6-5
D gene: NA
clone size: NA

CDR3 DNA: TGTGCCAGCAGCTTAGGGCCCCAGGGAGGGGGAGGCTACACCTTC
CDR3 protein: CASSLGPQGGGGYTF
J gene: TRBJ1-2
V gene: TRBV7-8
D gene: NA
clone size: NA

CDR3 DNA: TGTGCCAGCACCCTTATCGCGGGGGGCCTCGTTGAGCAGTACTTC
CDR3 protein: CASTLIAGGLVEQYF
J gene: TRBJ2-7
V gene: TRBV7-2
D gene: TRBD2
clone size: few

CDR3 DNA: TGTGCCAGCAGCTTAAGGGCTAGCGGGGCATGGGATACGCAGTATTTT
CDR3 protein: CASSLRASGAWDTQYF
J gene: TRBJ2-3
V gene: TRBV7-3
D gene: TRBD2
clone size: NA

CDR3 DNA: TGTGCCACCAGTGATTTAGGTGGGAAACTAGCCACCTACGAGCAGTACTTC
CDR3 protein: CATSDLGGKLATYEQYF
J gene: TRBJ2-7
V gene: TRBV24-1
D gene: NA
clone size: NA

CDR3 DNA: TGTGCCAGCCGTCGTTGGACTAGCGGGGACTTCACAGATACGCAGTATTTT
CDR3 protein: CASRRWTSGDFTDTQYF
J gene: TRBJ2-3
V gene: TRBV2
D gene: TRBD2
clone size: NA

CDR3 DNA: TGTGCCACCAGTGATTTCAAGCGGGGGGATTCCACAGATACGCAGTATTTT
CDR3 protein: CATSDFKRGDSTDTQYF
J gene: TRBJ2-3
V gene: TRBV24-1
D gene: TRBD2
clone size: NA

CDR3 DNA: TGTGCCAGCAAAAGGACTAGCGGGAACAATGAGCAGTTCTTC
CDR3 protein: CASKRTSGNNEQFF
J gene: TRBJ2-1
V gene: TRBV3-1/TRBV3-2
D gene: TRBD2
clone size: few

CDR3 DNA: TGTGCCAGCAGCTTAGAATCGTTTGTCTTAAGGGGAGGGAAAGAGACCCAGTACTTC
CDR3 protein: CASSLESFVLRGGKETQYF
J gene: TRBJ2-5
V gene: TRBV7-9
D gene: TRBD2
clone size: NA

CDR3 DNA: TGTGCCAGCAGCCCAAGCTTTTCTGGAAACACCATATATTTT
CDR3 protein: CASSPSFSGNTIYF
J gene: TRBJ1-3
V gene: TRBV7-9
D gene: NA
clone size: NA

CDR3 DNA: TGCAGCGTCTCGGGGGGGTGGAACACCGGGGAGCTGTTTTTT
CDR3 protein: CSVSGGWNTGELFF
J gene: TRBJ2-2
V gene: TRBV29-1
D gene: TRBD2
clone size: NA

CDR3 DNA: TGTGCCAGCAGTGGACAGGGGTTGGATTCACCCCTCCACTTT
CDR3 protein: CASSGQGLDSPLHF
J gene: TRBJ1-6
V gene: TRBV2
D gene: TRBD1
clone size: NA

CDR3 DNA: TGCGCCAGCAGCCCCCCATCTAGCGGGGGGGGCGAGCAGTACTTC
CDR3 protein: CASSPPSSGGGEQYF
J gene: TRBJ2-7
V gene: TRBV5-1
D gene: TRBD2
clone size: NA

CDR3 DNA: TGTGCCAGCAGGGGAGGCGGGGGGAGCCTCACCGGGGAGCTGTTTTTT
CDR3 protein: CASRGGGGSLTGELFF
J gene: TRBJ2-2
V gene: TRBV9
D gene: TRBD2
clone size: NA

CDR3 DNA: TGTGCCATCAGTGAGGGAGGGAGGGACACTGAAGCTTTCTTT
CDR3 protein: CAISEGGRDTEAFF
J gene: TRBJ1-1
V gene: TRBV10-3
D gene: NA
clone size: NA

CDR3 DNA: TGTGCCAGCAGTCCCCCAGGGGGAAGGAAGGAAAAACTGTTTTTT
CDR3 protein: CASSPPGGRKEKLFF
J gene: TRBJ1-4
V gene: TRBV27
D gene: TRBD1
clone size: NA

CDR3 DNA: TGTGCCAGCAGTGAACAGAAATATGGCTACACCTTC
CDR3 protein: CASSEQKYGYTF
J gene: TRBJ1-2
V gene: TRBV6-1
D gene: NA
clone size: NA

CDR3 DNA: TGTGCCAGCAGCTGGACAGGGTCAACCCTGAACACTGAAGCTTTCTTT
CDR3 protein: CASSWTGSTLNTEAFF
J gene: TRBJ1-1
V gene: TRBV5-6
D gene: TRBD1
clone size: NA

CDR3 DNA: TGTGCCAGCAGTTTGATTGCGGGGGGGCTCTACAATGAGCAGTTCTTC
CDR3 protein: CASSLIAGGLYNEQFF
J gene: TRBJ2-1
V gene: TRBV27
D gene: TRBD2
clone size: NA

CDR3 DNA: TGTGCCAGCAGTGTAGCGGGGGGTTACGAGCAGTACTTC
CDR3 protein: CASSVAGGYEQYF
J gene: TRBJ2-7
V gene: TRBV2
D gene: TRBD2
clone size: NA

CDR3 DNA: TGTGCCAGCAGTTTAGATCGGCAGGGCCATGAGCAGTTCTTC
CDR3 protein: CASSLDRQGHEQFF
J gene: TRBJ2-1
V gene: TRBV27
D gene: NA
clone size: once

CDR3 DNA: TGCGCCAGCAGCCGCTACAATGAGCAGTTCTTC
CDR3 protein: CASSRYNEQFF
J gene: TRBJ2-1
V gene: TRBV5-1
D gene: NA
clone size: NA

CDR3 DNA: TGTGCCAGCGCAGGGACCTACGAGCAGTACTTC
CDR3 protein: CASAGTYEQYF
J gene: TRBJ2-7
V gene: TRBV2
D gene: NA
clone size: once

CDR3 DNA: TGCGCCAGCAGCTACAACCCCTCCGGACAGGGTGGGGATGAGCAGTTCTTC
CDR3 protein: CASSYNPSGQGGDEQFF
J gene: TRBJ2-1
V gene: TRBV5-1
D gene: TRBD1
clone size: NA

CDR3 DNA: TGTGCCAGTGGACAGGAAAGCAATCAGCCCCAGCATTTT
CDR3 protein: CASGQESNQPQHF
J gene: TRBJ1-5
V gene: TRBV19
D gene: TRBD1
clone size: NA

CDR3 DNA: TGTGCCAGCAGTGCAGGGGCGGGACAGGGGAGGCTTGGAGACACTGAAGCTTTCTTT
CDR3 protein: CASSAGAGQGRLGDTEAFF
J gene: TRBJ1-1
V gene: TRBV6-1
D gene: TRBD1
clone size: NA

CDR3 DNA: TGCGCCAGCCGCCAGGGGCGGGGGGGGATTACCCCTAGCACAGATACGCAGTATTTT
CDR3 protein: CASRQGRGGITPSTDTQYF
J gene: TRBJ2-3
V gene: TRBV23-1
D gene: TRBD2
clone size: NA

CDR3 DNA: TGCGCCAGCAGCTTGGTGGAGGAAGGCACCGGGGAGCTGTTTTTT
CDR3 protein: CASSLVEEGTGELFF
J gene: TRBJ2-2
V gene: TRBV5-1
D gene: NA
clone size: NA

CDR3 DNA: TGCGCCAGCAGCTGGACAGCTAACTATGGCTACACCTTC
CDR3 protein: CASSWTANYGYTF
J gene: TRBJ1-2
V gene: TRBV5-1
D gene: NA
clone size: NA

CDR3 DNA: TGTGCCAGCAGCCCAAAGGTGAAAGGGGCGGGGGAGACCAATGAGCAGTTCTTC
CDR3 protein: CASSPKVKGAGETNEQFF
J gene: TRBJ2-1
V gene: TRBV4-2
D gene: TRBD2
clone size: NA

CDR3 DNA: TGTGCCACCGGCGGACAGCAGAACACCGGGGAGCTGTTTTTT
CDR3 protein: CATGGQQNTGELFF
J gene: TRBJ2-2
V gene: TRBV24-1
D gene: NA
clone size: few

CDR3 DNA: TGTGCCAGTAGTATAGATCTATCCGCCGGAGTTCCCTACACCTTC
CDR3 protein: CASSIDLSAGVPYTF
J gene: TRBJ1-2
V gene: TRBV19
D gene: NA
clone size: NA

CDR3 DNA: TGTGCCAGCAGCCAAGGGACTAGCGGGGAGGCCTACGAGCAGTACTTC
CDR3 protein: CASSQGTSGEAYEQYF
J gene: TRBJ2-7
V gene: TRBV4-2
D gene: TRBD2
clone size: NA

CDR3 DNA: TGCGCCAGCAGCTTGGCCCCGGGACACGACCAGGTCAATGAGCAGTTCTTC
CDR3 protein: CASSLAPGHDQVNEQFF
J gene: TRBJ2-1
V gene: TRBV5-1
D gene: NA
clone size: NA

CDR3 DNA: TGTGCCAGCAGCCCGAAGACAGGGATGGATGAAAAACTGTTTTTT
CDR3 protein: CASSPKTGMDEKLFF
J gene: TRBJ1-4
V gene: TRBV7-8
D gene: TRBD1
clone size: NA

CDR3 DNA: TGTGCCAGCTGGGGACAGGGAGAGACCCAGTACTTC
CDR3 protein: CASWGQGETQYF
J gene: TRBJ2-5
V gene: TRBV18
D gene: TRBD1
clone size: NA

CDR3 DNA: TGTGCCAGCAATAGGGGGAGTAATTCACCCCTCCACTTT
CDR3 protein: CASNRGSNSPLHF
J gene: TRBJ1-6
V gene: TRBV2
D gene: NA
clone size: NA

CDR3 DNA: TGCAGCCTACGACAAGTGAACACTGAAGCTTTCTTT
CDR3 protein: CSLRQVNTEAFF
J gene: TRBJ1-1
V gene: TRBV29-1
D gene: NA
clone size: NA

CDR3 DNA: TGTGCCAGCACCTTCAGACAGGGGGCCTTTGGCTACACCTTC
CDR3 protein: CASTFRQGAFGYTF
J gene: TRBJ1-2
V gene: TRBV6-5
D gene: TRBD1
clone size: NA

CDR3 DNA: TGTGCCAGCAGCGTAGTCGGGGACAATGAGCAGTTCTTC
CDR3 protein: CASSVVGDNEQFF
J gene: TRBJ2-1
V gene: TRBV9
D gene: NA
clone size: many

CDR3 DNA: TGTGCCAGCAGCCGAGGTACAGGGAAAGCTAACTATGGCTACACCTTC
CDR3 protein: CASSRGTGKANYGYTF
J gene: TRBJ1-2
V gene: TRBV7-8
D gene: NA
clone size: NA

CDR3 DNA: TGTGCCAGTAGTCCCGGGACAGGTAGCACTGAAGCTTTCTTT
CDR3 protein: CASSPGTGSTEAFF
J gene: TRBJ1-1
V gene: TRBV19
D gene: TRBD1
clone size: NA

CDR3 DNA: TGTGCCAGCAGGGCGGGACTAGCGGGGGGGCATGATACGCAGTATTTT
CDR3 protein: CASRAGLAGGHDTQYF
J gene: TRBJ2-3
V gene: TRBV6-6
D gene: TRBD2
clone size: NA

CDR3 DNA: TGTGCCACCAGCAGAGATTCCGGCGGGGGGATCACAGATACGCAGTATTTT
CDR3 protein: CATSRDSGGGITDTQYF
J gene: TRBJ2-3
V gene: TRBV15
D gene: TRBD2
clone size: NA

CDR3 DNA: TGTGCCAGCAAAGCAGCCAAAAACATTCAGTACTTC
CDR3 protein: CASKAAKNIQYF
J gene: TRBJ2-4
V gene: TRBV6-5
D gene: NA
clone size: NA

CDR3 DNA: TGTGCCAGCAGCTTAGACCCGCTAGCGGGCGCCTACGAGCAGTACTTC
CDR3 protein: CASSLDPLAGAYEQYF
J gene: TRBJ2-7
V gene: TRBV7-2
D gene: TRBD2
clone size: NA